The 19 T cell receptor beta chains listed next were all sequenced from one sample in a study of early T cells in non-severe SARS-CoV-2 infection. TCRdb re-analysed the 5' RACE reads in MiXCR, keeping a single row per CDR3 protein. Altogether 55,000 to 65,000 distinct CDR3 sequences are present, about 10% being singletons, with the ten largest covering 6.5%. Sample: whole blood. The receptors derive from an adult who was a healthcare worker with PCR-confirmed SARS-CoV-2 infection or an uninfected control (not recorded which).

This clonotype was counted a few times. This sequence joins TRBV5-1 and TRBJ2-1, with unresolved D. The CDR3 has 13 residues. Germline V lookup: CDR1 SGHRS, CDR2 YFSETQ. Trimming took off 0 bases at V and 9 bases at J, with 10 bases between the two ends. CDR3 nucleotides: TGCGCCAGCAGCTTGGAAGCCTTCAGTGAGCAGTTCTTC. It yields the protein CASSLEAFSEQFF.

This chain links TRBV7-3 with TRBJ1-2, with D tentatively TRBD1 (6 bases). Trimming pared 5 bases from V and 6 bases from J, leaving 13 bases between. The CDR3 is 13 residues long. The V gene's germline CDR1 is SGHTA and CDR2 FQGTGA. The CDR3 protein is CASSPGQRDGYTF. For the CDR3, the DNA is TGTGCCAGCAGCCCGGGACAAAGAGATGGCTACACCTTC.

CDR3 DNA: TGTGCCATCAACCCGGACGGAAGTAACTATGGCTACACCTTC. Translation: CAINPDGSNYGYTF. The gene calls are TRBV10-3 and TRBJ1-2; D not certain. Trimming removed 7 bases from V and 1 base from J, with 13 bases in between. CDR1 is ENHRY, CDR2 SYGVKD, per germline. The CDR3 length is 14 residues.

This clonotype was found many times. The gene calls are TRBV11-2 and TRBJ2-1, with TRBD2 as a possible D gene (6 bases). The V end was cut by 1 base, the J end by 3 bases, with 19 bases between. Germline CDR1 and CDR2: SGHAT and FQNNGV. CDR3 length: 18 amino acids. The CDR3: CASSLAHRGGALYNEQFF. CDR3 nucleotides: TGTGCCAGCAGCTTAGCACATCGCGGAGGGGCTCTCTACAATGAGCAGTTCTTC.

This clonotype was seen ten or more times. The rearrangement links TRBV20-1 to TRBJ2-1; 8 nucleotides match TRBD2. The germline CDR1 and CDR2 sequences are DFQATT and SNEGSKA (reference sequence). V shed 0 bases and J 3 bases; nucleotides not matched to a gene: 4. CDR3 length: 15 amino acids. DNA for the CDR3: TGCAGTGCTAGAGAGGACGGGAGGGACTACAATGAGCAGTTCTTC. This sequence encodes CSAREDGRDYNEQFF.

This clonotype was recorded a few times. The genes are TRBV12-3 or TRBV12-4 and TRBJ1-1; 7 nucleotides match TRBD1. The V segment lost 8 bases and the J segment 0 bases; nucleotides outside the gene matches: 3. This CDR3 comprises 13 residues. The CDR3: CASGQAMNTEAFF. DNA of the CDR3: TGTGCCAGCGGACAGGCCATGAACACTGAAGCTTTCTTT.

This clonotype was detected many times. The CDR3 DNA reads TGTGCCAGCATGGTTACAGGGGCAGATACGCAGTATTTT. Translation gives CASMVTGADTQYF. This chain links TRBV27 with TRBJ2-3; 7 positions agree with TRBD1. There are 13 residues in the CDR3. CDR1 is MNHEY and CDR2 is SMNVEV in the germline V gene (reference sequence). V trimming: 7 bases; J trimming: 4 bases; junction bases outside the gene matches: 5.

The J gene is TRBJ2-2, the V gene TRBV19, with a weak D call TRBD2 (6 bases). The CDR3 runs to 17 residues. V dropped 3 bases and J dropped 4 bases, with 18 bases sitting between them. Germline CDR1 and CDR2: LNHDA and SQIVND (reference sequence). The CDR3 loop reads CASSIANGRTSTGELFF. The DNA of the CDR3 is TGTGCCAGTAGTATCGCCAACGGGAGAACGTCCACCGGGGAGCTGTTTTTT.

The chain is built from TRBV12-3 or TRBV12-4 and TRBJ2-7, with D perhaps TRBD1 (5 bases). The CDR3 covers 13 residues. Trimming stripped 3 bases from V and 3 bases from J, with 9 bases between. The chain's CDR3 is CASSLGQLYEQYF. Here the CDR3 DNA reads TGTGCCAGCAGTTTGGGGCAACTCTACGAGCAGTACTTC.

This chain uses TRBV21-1 with TRBJ2-7. TRBV21-1 is labeled a pseudogene. The CDR3 has 11 residues. The CDR3 DNA sequence: TGTGCCAGCAGCCTACAGTTCGAGCAGTACTTC. Its translation: CASSLQFEQYF.

The V gene is TRBV11-2, the J gene TRBJ2-3, with 11 bases that match TRBD2. V shed 5 bases, J shed 5 bases, and the junction held 6 bases outside the gene matches. The CDR3 covers 15 residues. The germline gives CDR1 SGHAT, CDR2 FQNNGV. CDR3 nucleotides: TGTGCCAGCAGCCAGGGGACTAGCGGTGAAGATACGCAGTATTTT. This codes for CASSQGTSGEDTQYF.

At least ten counts were recorded for this clonotype. V and J are TRBV7-9 and TRBJ2-1, with a weak D call TRBD2 (5 bases). The germline V gene has CDR1 SEHNR and CDR2 FQNEAQ (reference sequence). V was trimmed by 6 bases and J by 7 bases, leaving 28 bases between them. The CDR3 is 18 amino acids. The CDR3 spells CASRREIRPIEMGNEQFF. The CDR3 region has the DNA TGTGCCAGCAGAAGGGAGATTCGGCCCATCGAGATGGGAAATGAGCAGTTCTTC.

This clonotype appeared many times. The rearrangement joins TRBV5-1 to TRBJ1-1, with TRBD1 matching 9 bases. Trimming removed 2 bases from V and 1 base from J; junction bases left unmatched: 3. CDR3 length: 15 amino acids. Germline CDR1 reads SGHRS; CDR2 reads YFSETQ. The CDR3 region is CASSFMGQGNTEAFF. CDR3 nucleotide sequence: TGCGCCAGCAGCTTCATGGGACAGGGGAACACTGAAGCTTTCTTT.

This clonotype was seen repeatedly, ten times or more. The V call is TRBV6-6, the J call TRBJ2-1, with D perhaps given as TRBD1 or TRBD2 (5 bases each). Germline V gene lookup returns CDR1 MNHNY and CDR2 SVGAGI (reference sequence). Trimming left V 5 bases short and J 4 bases short, with 12 bases between. This CDR3 comprises 14 residues. DNA of the CDR3: TGTGCCAGCAGTAAGGGACCAGAGTACAATGAGCAGTTCTTC. Its protein product is CASSKGPEYNEQFF.

As for this clonotype: This may stem from a read error, because a much larger clone lies one nucleotide away. The V and J genes are TRBV12-3 or TRBV12-4 and TRBJ2-3, with no clear D. Trimming pared 3 bases from V and 2 bases from J, leaving 12 bases between. The CDR3 runs 15 residues. The CDR3 protein is CASSFRISHTDTQYF. CDR3 sequence (DNA): TGTGCCAGCAGTTTTCGGATTAGCCACACAGATACGCAGTATTTT.

This clonotype was seen repeatedly, ten times or more. The rearrangement joins TRBV6-6 to TRBJ2-7, with D possibly TRBD1 on 5 matching bases. The CDR3 is made up of 13 amino acids. The germline V gene has CDR1 MNHNY and CDR2 SVGAGI (reference sequence). With 5 bases removed from V and 1 base from J, the gap between germline ends came to 9 bases. The chain's CDR3 is CASSLGDSYEQYF. CDR3 nucleotide sequence: TGTGCCAGCAGTCTAGGGGATTCCTACGAGCAGTACTTC.

This clonotype was seen many times. This chain joins TRBV7-9 and TRBJ1-1, with 7 bases that match TRBD1. Germline CDR1 reads SEHNR; CDR2 reads FQNEAQ (reference sequence). CDR3 size: 15 residues. V lost 5 bases and J lost 2; bases outside the gene matches: 8. The CDR3 region has the DNA TGTGCCAGCAGCCCAGATGCAGGGGGTAACACTGAAGCTTTCTTT. This encodes CASSPDAGGNTEAFF. Looking up the rest from reference TRBV7-9 and TRBJ1-1 gives the full variable domain: DTGVSQNPRHKITKRGQNVTFRCDPISEHNRLYWYRQTLGQGPEFLTYFQNEAQLEKSRLLSDRFSAERPKGSFSTLEIQRTEQGDSAMYLCASSPDAGGNTEAFFGQGTRLTVV.

This clonotype appeared many times. The CDR3 here is CASSQPGTGTEKLFF. CDR3 in DNA: TGTGCCAGCAGTCAGCCCGGGACAGGGACTGAAAAACTGTTTTTT. The J gene is TRBJ1-4, the V gene TRBV12-3 or TRBV12-4; 9 nucleotides line up with TRBD1. The CDR3 is 15 amino acids. After removal of 5 bases from V and 7 bases from J, the junction contained 8 bases not matched to a gene.

The CDR3 nucleotides read TGTGCCACCAGTGACCCCGACTTAGATGAGCAGTTCTTC. Protein sequence: CATSDPDLDEQFF. The chain employs TRBV24-1 and TRBJ2-1; no clear D. There are 13 residues in the CDR3. CDR1 and CDR2 (germline): KGHDR, SFDVKD. V was clipped by 4 bases and J by 8 bases, with 11 bases between them.